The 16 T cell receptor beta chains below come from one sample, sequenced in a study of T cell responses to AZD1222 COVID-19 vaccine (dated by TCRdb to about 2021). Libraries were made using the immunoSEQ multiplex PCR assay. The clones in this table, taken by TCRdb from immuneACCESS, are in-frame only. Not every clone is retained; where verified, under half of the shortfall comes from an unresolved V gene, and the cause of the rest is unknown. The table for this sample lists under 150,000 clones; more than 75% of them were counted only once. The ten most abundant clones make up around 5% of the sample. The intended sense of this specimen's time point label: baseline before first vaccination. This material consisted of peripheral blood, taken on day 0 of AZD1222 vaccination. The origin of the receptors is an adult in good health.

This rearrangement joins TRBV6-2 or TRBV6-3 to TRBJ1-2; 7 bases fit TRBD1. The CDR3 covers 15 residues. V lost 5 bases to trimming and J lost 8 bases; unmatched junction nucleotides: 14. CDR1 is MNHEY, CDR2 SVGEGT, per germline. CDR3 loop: CASSPRPTTGDGYTF. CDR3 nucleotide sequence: TGTGCCAGCAGTCCGCGACCCACTACAGGGGACGGCTACACCTTC.

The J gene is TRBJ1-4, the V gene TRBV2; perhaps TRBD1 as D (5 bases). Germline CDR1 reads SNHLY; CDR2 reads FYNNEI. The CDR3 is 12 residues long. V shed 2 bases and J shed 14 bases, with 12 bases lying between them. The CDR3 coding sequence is TGTGCCAGCAGTGAAAGTCGGGACGGGCTGTTTTTT. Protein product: CASSESRDGLFF.

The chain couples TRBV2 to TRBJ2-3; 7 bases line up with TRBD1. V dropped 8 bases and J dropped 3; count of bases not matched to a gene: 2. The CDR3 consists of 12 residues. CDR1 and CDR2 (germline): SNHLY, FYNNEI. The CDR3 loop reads CASRQGTDTQYF. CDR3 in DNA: TGTGCCAGCCGACAGGGTACAGATACGCAGTATTTT.

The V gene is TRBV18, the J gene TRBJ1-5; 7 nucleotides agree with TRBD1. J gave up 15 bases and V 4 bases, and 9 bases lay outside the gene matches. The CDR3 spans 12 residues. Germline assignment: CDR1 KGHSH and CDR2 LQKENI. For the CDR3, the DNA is TGTGCCAGCTCACGTCGCACAGGGGAACGGCATTTT. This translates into CASSRRTGERHF.

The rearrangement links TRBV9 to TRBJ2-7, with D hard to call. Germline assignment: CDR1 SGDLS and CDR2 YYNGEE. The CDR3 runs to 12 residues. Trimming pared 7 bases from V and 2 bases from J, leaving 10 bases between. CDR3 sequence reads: CASESPTYEQYF. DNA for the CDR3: TGTGCCAGCGAGTCACCGACCTACGAGCAGTACTTC. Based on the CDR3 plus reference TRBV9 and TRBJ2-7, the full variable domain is DSGVTQTPKHLITATGQRVTLRCSPRSGDLSVYWYQQSLDQGLQFLIQYYNGEERAKGNILERFSAQQFPDLHSELNLSSLELGDSALYFCASESPTYEQYFGPGTRLTVT.

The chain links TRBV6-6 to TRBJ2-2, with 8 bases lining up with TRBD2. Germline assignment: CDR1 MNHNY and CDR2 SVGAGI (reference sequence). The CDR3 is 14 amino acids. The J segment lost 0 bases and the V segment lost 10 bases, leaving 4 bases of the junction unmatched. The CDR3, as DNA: TGTGCCACCGGGGGGGGTACGAACACCGGGGAGCTGTTTTTT. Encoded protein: CATGGGTNTGELFF.

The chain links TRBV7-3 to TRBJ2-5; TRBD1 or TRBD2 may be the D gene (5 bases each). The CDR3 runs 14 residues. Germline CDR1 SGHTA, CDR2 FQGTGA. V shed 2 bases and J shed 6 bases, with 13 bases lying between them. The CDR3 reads CASSLRRDGKTQYF. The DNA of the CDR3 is TGTGCCAGCAGCTTACGCAGGGACGGCAAGACCCAGTACTTC.

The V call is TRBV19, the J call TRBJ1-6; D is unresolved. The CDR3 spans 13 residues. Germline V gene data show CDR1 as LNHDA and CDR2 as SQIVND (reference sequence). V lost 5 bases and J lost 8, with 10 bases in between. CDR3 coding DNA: TGTGCCAGTAGTCGTTGGGAAGATTCACCCCTCCACTTT. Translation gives CASSRWEDSPLHF.

CDR3 amino acids: CASRITDTQYF. The CDR3 DNA reads TGCGCCAGCAGGATCACAGATACGCAGTATTTT. The chain combines TRBV5-1 with TRBJ2-3, with D unclear. The V end was cut by 5 bases, the J end by 2 bases, with 3 bases between. This CDR3 has 11 amino acids. Per the germline V gene, CDR1 is SGHRS and CDR2 is YFSETQ.

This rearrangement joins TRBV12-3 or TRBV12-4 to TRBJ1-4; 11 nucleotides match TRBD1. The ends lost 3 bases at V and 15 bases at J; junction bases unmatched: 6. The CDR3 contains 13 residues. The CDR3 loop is CASSLGTGGFVFF. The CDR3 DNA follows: TGTGCCAGCAGTTTGGGGACAGGGGGTTTCGTGTTTTTT.

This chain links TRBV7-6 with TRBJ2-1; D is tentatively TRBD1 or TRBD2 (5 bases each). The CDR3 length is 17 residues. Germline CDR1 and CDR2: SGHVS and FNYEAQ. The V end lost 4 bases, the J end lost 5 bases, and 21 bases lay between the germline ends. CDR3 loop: CASSSPSEGRIDNEQFF. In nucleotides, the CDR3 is TGTGCCAGCAGCTCCCCCTCTGAGGGGCGGATTGACAATGAGCAGTTCTTC.

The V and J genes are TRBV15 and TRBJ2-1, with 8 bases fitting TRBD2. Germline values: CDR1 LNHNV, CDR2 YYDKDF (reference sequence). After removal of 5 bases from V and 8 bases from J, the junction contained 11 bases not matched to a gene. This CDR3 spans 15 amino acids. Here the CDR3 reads CATSLLAAPGDEQFF. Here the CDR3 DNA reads TGTGCCACCAGCCTACTAGCGGCGCCAGGGGATGAGCAGTTCTTC.

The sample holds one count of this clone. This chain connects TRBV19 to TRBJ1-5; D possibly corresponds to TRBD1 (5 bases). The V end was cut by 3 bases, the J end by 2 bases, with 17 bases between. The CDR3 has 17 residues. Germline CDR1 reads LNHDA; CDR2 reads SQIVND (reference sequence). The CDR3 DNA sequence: TGTGCCAGTAGTATTTCCACAGGCATGAGGGGCAATCAGCCCCAGCATTTT. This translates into CASSISTGMRGNQPQHF.

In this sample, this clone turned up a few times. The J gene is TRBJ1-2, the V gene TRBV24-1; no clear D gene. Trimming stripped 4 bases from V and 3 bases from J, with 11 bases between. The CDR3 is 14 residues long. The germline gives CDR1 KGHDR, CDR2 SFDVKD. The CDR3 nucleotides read TGTGCCACCAGTGAAAGAGGACGGCACTATGGCTACACCTTC. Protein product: CATSERGRHYGYTF.

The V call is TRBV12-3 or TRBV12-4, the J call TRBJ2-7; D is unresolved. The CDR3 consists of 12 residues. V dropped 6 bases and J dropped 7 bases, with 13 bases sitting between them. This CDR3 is CASSLRVWEQYF. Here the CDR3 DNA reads TGTGCCAGCAGCCTTCGGGTTTGGGAGCAGTACTTC.

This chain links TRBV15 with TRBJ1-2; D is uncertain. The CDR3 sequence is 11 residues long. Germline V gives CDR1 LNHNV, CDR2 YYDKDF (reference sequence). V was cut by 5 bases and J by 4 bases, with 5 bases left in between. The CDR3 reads CATSARYGYTF. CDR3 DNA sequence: TGTGCCACCAGCGCGCGCTATGGCTACACCTTC.